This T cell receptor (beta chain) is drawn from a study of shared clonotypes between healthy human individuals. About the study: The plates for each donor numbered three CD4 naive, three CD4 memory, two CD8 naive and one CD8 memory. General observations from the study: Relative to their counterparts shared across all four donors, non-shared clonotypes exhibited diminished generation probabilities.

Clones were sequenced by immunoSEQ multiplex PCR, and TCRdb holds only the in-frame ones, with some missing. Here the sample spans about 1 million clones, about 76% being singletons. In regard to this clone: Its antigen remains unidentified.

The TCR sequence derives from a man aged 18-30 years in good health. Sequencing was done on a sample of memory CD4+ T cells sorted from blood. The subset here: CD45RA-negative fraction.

The CDR3 here is CASPGLGKNTGELFF. DNA of the CDR3: TGTGCCTCCCCCGGGCTAGGGAAGAACACCGGGGAGCTGTTTTTT. The chain uses TRBV30 and TRBJ2-2; D uncertain. The CDR3 has 15 residues. The V end lost 7 bases, the J end lost 1 base, and 16 bases lay between the germline ends. Germline CDR1 GTSNPN, CDR2 SVGIG (reference sequence). Full variable domain (rest looked up from reference TRBV30 and TRBJ2-2): SQTIHQWPATLVQPVGSPLSLECTVEGTSNPNLYWYRQAAGRGLQLLFYSVGIGQISSEVPQNLSASRPQDRQFILSSKKLLLSDSGFYLCASPGLGKNTGELFFGEGSRLTVL.